Following are 29 T cell receptor beta chains from one sample sequenced in a study of blood T cell repertoires in COVID-19. Some clones are missing from TCRdb's copy, which holds only in-frame ones; the method was immunoSEQ multiplex PCR. The table records approximately 52,000 clones, 90% of them present only once. The specimen sequenced was peripheral blood. These receptors were taken from a human donor with active COVID-19. The donor label of this sample is uncertain.

The gene calls are TRBV6-5 and TRBJ2-4; 9 bases match TRBD1. The CDR3 has 15 residues. V gave up 0 bases and J gave up 6 bases; unmatched junction bases: 3. Per germline, CDR1 MNHEY and CDR2 SVGAGI. The DNA of the CDR3 is TGTGCCAGCAGTTACTCGGGACAGGGTCGAAACATTCAGTACTTC. This encodes CASSYSGQGRNIQYF.

In its sample, this clone was seen once. This CDR3 reads CASSLFGTLRGRNTIYF. The CDR3 DNA reads as TGTGCCAGCAGCTTATTCGGCACCCTTAGGGGAAGAAACACCATATATTTT. The V call is TRBV7-9, the J call TRBJ1-3; possible D gene TRBD1, 5 bases. CDR3 length equals 17 residues. Trimming left V 2 bases short and J 5 bases short, with 19 bases between. Germline assignment: CDR1 SEHNR and CDR2 FQNEAQ (reference sequence).

The CDR3 DNA follows: TGTGCTAGTGGCCCACCGGGACTAGCTTACGAGCAGTACTTC. Translation gives CASGPPGLAYEQYF. The V call is TRBV12-5, the J call TRBJ2-7; 9 bases line up with TRBD2. With V trimmed by 6 bases and J by 4 bases, 7 bases remained unmatched. The CDR3 extends over 14 amino acids. CDR1 LGHNT and CDR2 FRNRAP come from the germline V gene. Full variable domain (remainder filled in from reference TRBV12-5 and TRBJ2-7): DARVTQTPRHKVTEMGQEVTMRCQPILGHNTVFWYRQTMMQGLELLAYFRNRAPLDDSGMPKDRFSAEMPDATLATLKIQPSEPRDSAVYFCASGPPGLAYEQYFGPGTRLTVT.

J is TRBJ2-1 and V is TRBV5-1, with 10 bases matching TRBD2. V shed 2 bases and J 4 bases; nucleotides not matched to a gene: 6. The CDR3 is made up of 16 amino acids. The germline V gene has CDR1 SGHRS and CDR2 YFSETQ. The CDR3 region has the DNA TGCGCCAGCAGCTTCGGGACTAGCGCCTTATACAATGAGCAGTTCTTC. Translated: CASSFGTSALYNEQFF.

V gene TRBV27 combines with J gene TRBJ1-4; 8 bases agree with TRBD1. Germline lookup yields CDR1 MNHEY and CDR2 SMNVEV (reference sequence). V lost 6 bases to trimming and J lost 11 bases; unmatched junction nucleotides: 5. The CDR3 covers 12 residues. The CDR3: CASSHGQGKLFF. The CDR3 DNA reads TGTGCCAGCAGCCATGGACAGGGCAAACTGTTTTTT. The full variable domain, rest sourced from reference TRBV27 and TRBJ1-4, is EAQVTQNPRYLITVTGKKLTVTCSQNMNHEYMSWYRQDPGLGLRQIYYSMNVEVTDKGDVPEGYKVSRKEKRNFPLILESPSPNQTSLYFCASSHGQGKLFFGSGTQLSVL.

This clone was recorded once. The genes are TRBV18 and TRBJ1-4, with 10 bases lining up with TRBD1. This CDR3 is built from 13 residues. Trimming cost V 4 bases and J 7 bases; bases outside gene matches: 0. Germline V lookup: CDR1 KGHSH, CDR2 LQKENI. In DNA form, the CDR3 reads TGTGCCAGCTCACGGGACAGGGGTGAAAAACTGTTTTTT. This encodes CASSRDRGEKLFF.

The chain links TRBV10-3 to TRBJ2-1; 7 positions agree with TRBD1. Germline CDR1 and CDR2: ENHRY and SYGVKD. The V segment lost 4 bases and the J segment 4 bases; nucleotides outside the gene matches: 7. The CDR3 contains 15 residues. The CDR3 loop is CAISGGGEIYNEQFF. In DNA, the CDR3 is TGTGCCATCAGTGGAGGGGGCGAGATATACAATGAGCAGTTCTTC.

The V and J genes are TRBV27 and TRBJ2-3; possible D gene TRBD1, 5 bases. The CDR3 runs 14 residues. V lost 3 bases and J 0 bases, leaving 7 bases between the germline ends. Germline loops: CDR1 MNHEY, CDR2 SMNVEV (reference sequence). This CDR3 reads CASSLKGSTDTQYF. The CDR3 region has the DNA TGTGCCAGCAGTTTGAAGGGGAGCACAGATACGCAGTATTTT.

Here the CDR3 reads CASSVIAGGLNEQFF. The CDR3 DNA reads as TGTGCCAGCAGCGTAATAGCGGGAGGGCTCAATGAGCAGTTCTTC. The J gene is TRBJ2-1, the V gene TRBV9; 11 positions match TRBD2. The CDR3 length is 15 residues. V lost 1 base and J lost 6; bases outside the gene matches: 3. The germline CDR1 and CDR2 sequences are SGDLS and YYNGEE.

The genes are TRBV7-9 and TRBJ2-2; TRBD1 agrees at 7 bases. The CDR3 length is 14 residues. Looked up from germline, CDR1 is SEHNR and CDR2 is FQNEAQ (reference sequence). V gave up 8 bases and J gave up 3 bases; unmatched junction bases: 6. CDR3 residues: CASEDRVDTGELFF. The CDR3 bases are TGTGCCAGCGAAGACAGGGTAGACACCGGGGAGCTGTTTTTT.

The chain carries TRBV5-8 and TRBJ2-5, with 7 bases aligning to TRBD2. V shed 4 bases, J shed 5 bases, and the junction held 11 bases outside the gene matches. The CDR3 is made up of 15 amino acids. Germline V gene data show CDR1 as SGHTS and CDR2 as YDEGEE. CDR3 in amino acids: CASSPGGWGGETQYF. CDR3 DNA sequence: TGTGCCAGCAGCCCGGGTGGATGGGGAGGGGAGACCCAGTACTTC.

V gene TRBV27 combines with J gene TRBJ2-7; D remains ambiguous. From germline, CDR1 is MNHEY and CDR2 SMNVEV (reference sequence). There are 13 residues in the CDR3. Trimming removed 2 bases at V and 1 base at J, with 6 bases between. The CDR3 region has the DNA TGTGCCAGCAGTTTAATGGCTTCCTACGAGCAGTACTTC. Encoded protein: CASSLMASYEQYF.

This chain uses TRBV3-1 (or the pseudogene TRBV3-2) with TRBJ1-6; TRBD1 matches at 10 bases. Germline CDR1 is LGHDT and CDR2 is YNNKEL (reference sequence). This CDR3 is built from 19 residues. Losses at the gene ends were 0 bases for V and 7 bases for J; bases not matched to a gene: 12. The DNA of the CDR3 is TGTGCCAGCAGCCAAGACCCGGGACAGGGGAAGGCCCTGAATTCACCCCTCCACTTT. Translating it yields CASSQDPGQGKALNSPLHF.

The gene calls are TRBV5-1 and TRBJ1-2, with a possible D match to TRBD1 (6 bases). Germline CDR1 is SGHRS and CDR2 is YFSETQ. Trimming removed 0 bases from V and 0 bases from J, with 9 bases in between. The CDR3 is 15 residues long. The CDR3 sequence: CASSLEAGANYGYTF. DNA of the CDR3: TGCGCCAGCAGCTTGGAGGCAGGGGCTAACTATGGCTACACCTTC.

This chain connects TRBV7-3 to TRBJ2-1; 9 bases are a match to TRBD1. The CDR3 length is 14 residues. Germline CDR1 reads SGHTA; CDR2 reads FQGTGA. The J segment lost 5 bases and the V segment lost 6 bases, leaving 5 bases of the junction unmatched. The CDR3 DNA reads TGTGCCAGCAGTCCCGGGACAGGGAACAATGAGCAGTTCTTC. Translating it yields CASSPGTGNNEQFF.

The chain links TRBV4-3 to TRBJ2-7; 11 bases align to TRBD1. With V trimmed by 5 bases and J by 7 bases, 10 bases remained unmatched. The CDR3 has 15 amino acids. Germline V lookup: CDR1 LGHNA, CDR2 YSLEER. For the CDR3, the DNA is TGCGCCAGCAGCACTCCCGGACAGGGGGCAATAGAGCAGTACGTC. Its translation: CASSTPGQGAIEQYV.

The chain recombines TRBV7-6 with TRBJ2-3; tentative D call: TRBD1 (6 bases). This CDR3 has 12 amino acids. Germline CDR1 and CDR2: SGHVS and FNYEAQ. The V end lost 11 bases, the J end lost 2 bases, and 11 bases lay between the germline ends. DNA for the CDR3: TGTGCCGAACAGGGACCCACAGATACGCAGTATTTT. Translation gives CAEQGPTDTQYF.

The chain has TRBV2 and TRBJ1-1; no firm D call. The CDR3 loop spans 13 amino acids. With 5 bases removed from V and 6 bases from J, the gap between germline ends came to 13 bases. CDR1 is SNHLY and CDR2 is FYNNEI in the germline V gene. This CDR3 reads CASSPTPSPEAFF. CDR3 bases: TGTGCCAGCAGTCCTACTCCTAGTCCTGAAGCTTTCTTT.

The CDR3, as DNA: TGTGCCAGTAGTGAAACAGGGACTGAAGCTTTCTTT. It specifies CASSETGTEAFF. The chain couples TRBV19 to TRBJ1-1, with D possibly being TRBD1 (6 bases). The germline V gene has CDR1 LNHDA and CDR2 SQIVND (reference sequence). With 5 bases removed from V and 5 bases from J, the gap between germline ends came to 9 bases. The CDR3 is 12 amino acids. The variable domain in full, with the rest retrieved from reference TRBV19 and TRBJ1-1, is DGGITQSPKYLFRKEGQNVTLSCEQNLNHDAMYWYRQDPGQGLRLIYYSQIVNDFQKGDIAEGYSVSREKKESFPLTVTSAQKNPTAFYLCASSETGTEAFFGQGTRLTVV.

The V and J genes are TRBV7-9 and TRBJ2-2; 11 nucleotides align to TRBD2. The germline V gene has CDR1 SEHNR and CDR2 FQNEAQ (reference sequence). The CDR3 contains 17 residues. V shed 4 bases and J 7 bases; nucleotides not matched to a gene: 11. The DNA for the CDR3 is TGTGCCAGCAGCTCCGGAACTAGCGGGGGACGGGTCGGGGAGCTGTTTTTT. It encodes CASSSGTSGGRVGELFF.

V usage is TRBV9 and J usage is TRBJ2-3; D possibly corresponds to TRBD1 (6 bases). V lost 2 bases and J 5 bases, leaving 18 bases between the germline ends. The germline V gene encodes CDR1 SGDLS and CDR2 YYNGEE. The CDR3 loop spans 16 amino acids. CDR3 sequence reads: CASSVATGISGDTQYF. CDR3 in DNA: TGTGCCAGCAGCGTCGCAACAGGGATTTCGGGAGATACGCAGTATTTT.

The V gene is TRBV9, the J gene TRBJ2-3; a weak D match, TRBD1 (5 bases). Between the trimmed V and J ends, which lost 4 bases and 2 bases, there was a span of 20 bases. The CDR3 runs 17 residues. Per germline, CDR1 SGDLS and CDR2 YYNGEE. CDR3 coding DNA: TGTGCCAGCAGCCAAAACCGACAGTCCGTGAACACAGATACGCAGTATTTT. It codes for CASSQNRQSVNTDTQYF.

This chain links TRBV12-3 or TRBV12-4 with TRBJ1-1; D is possibly TRBD1 (5 bases). The CDR3 has 13 amino acids. With 3 bases removed from V and 5 bases from J, the gap between germline ends came to 10 bases. In DNA, the CDR3 is TGTGCCAGCAGTTTGGGCGGGGGGACTGAAGCTTTCTTT. This codes for CASSLGGGTEAFF.

J is TRBJ1-1 and V is TRBV5-1; D may be TRBD1 (5 bases). CDR1 is SGHRS, CDR2 YFSETQ, per germline. CDR3 size: 14 residues. V shed 0 bases and J shed 6 bases, with 12 bases lying between them. The CDR3 loop reads CASSLAGWDSEAFF. CDR3 coding DNA: TGCGCCAGCAGCTTGGCCGGTTGGGACTCTGAAGCTTTCTTT.

This clone was found a few times. The sample contains more than one DNA sequence encoding this CDR3. This sequence joins TRBV3-1 (or the pseudogene TRBV3-2) and TRBJ2-1, with 7 bases that match TRBD2. J gave up 1 base and V 0 bases, and 0 bases lay outside the gene matches. The CDR3 has 15 amino acids. CDR1 LGHDT and CDR2 YNNKEL come from the germline V gene (reference sequence). The CDR3 bases are TGTGCCAGCAGCCAAGAGGGGGGGTCCTACAATGAGCAGTTCTTC. It yields the protein CASSQEGGSYNEQFF.

The sample holds a few counts of this clone. V gene TRBV28 combines with J gene TRBJ1-6; D is ambiguous. From germline, CDR1 is MDHEN and CDR2 SYDVKM. Trimming pared 6 bases from V and 5 bases from J, leaving 8 bases between. The length of the CDR3 is 13 residues. The CDR3 region has the DNA TGTGCCAGCAGGGGCAGTAATAATTCACCCCTCCACTTT. It specifies CASRGSNNSPLHF.

This chain joins TRBV7-8 and TRBJ2-4, with 7 positions matching TRBD1. Germline V gene sequence: CDR1 SGHVS, CDR2 FQNEAQ. The J segment lost 0 bases and the V segment lost 5 bases, leaving 4 bases of the junction unmatched. The CDR3 has 15 amino acids. The DNA for the CDR3 is TGTGCCAGCAGCCCCCGACAGGGAGCCAAAAACATTCAGTACTTC. Its translation is CASSPRQGAKNIQYF.

The chain has TRBV7-9 and TRBJ2-3; 7 bases are a match to TRBD2. V was pared by 4 bases and J by 6 bases, with 7 bases of the junction left unmatched. CDR3 size: 14 residues. CDR1 is SEHNR and CDR2 is FQNEAQ in the germline V gene (reference sequence). The DNA for the CDR3 is TGTGCCAGCAGCTCAGGTGGCGGGAGCGATACGCAGTATTTT. It encodes CASSSGGGSDTQYF.

The chain employs TRBV24-1 and TRBJ2-1; 8 bases line up with TRBD2. The trim removed 5 bases at V and 9 bases at J, leaving 11 bases unmatched. CDR3 length: 15 amino acids. Per germline, CDR1 KGHDR and CDR2 SFDVKD. The CDR3, as DNA: TGTGCCACCAGTGGGACGGGACTAGGGGAGTTTGAGCAGTTCTTC. Residues: CATSGTGLGEFEQFF.